Shown below are 29 T cell receptor beta chains from a single sample sequenced in a study of blood T cell repertoires in COVID-19. The protocol was immunoSEQ multiplex PCR, while the TCRdb copy is restricted to in-frame clones and leaves out a portion. The sample has over 300,000 clones; about 90% are singletons. The sequenced sample was peripheral blood. The receptors shown here come from a young man who had recovered from COVID-19.

The chain combines TRBV7-9 with TRBJ2-2; TRBD1 might be the D (5 bases). CDR1 and CDR2 (germline): SEHNR, FQNEAQ (reference sequence). The V gene lost 8 bases and the J gene lost 6 bases, with 22 bases spanning the gap. The CDR3 contains 16 residues. As DNA, the CDR3 is TGTGCCAGCGCCTTAGGCAGGGATTCTCGGGCCGGGGAGCTGTTTTTT. Protein product: CASALGRDSRAGELFF.

The chain couples TRBV10-2 to TRBJ2-5; D perhaps matches TRBD2 (8 bases). Germline CDR1 and CDR2: WSHSY and SAAADI. V was shortened by 6 bases and J by 7 bases, with 39 bases between the two germline ends. There are 21 residues in the CDR3. CDR3 loop: CASSVLLGGSGRRSPPATQYF. Here the CDR3 DNA reads TGCGCCAGCAGCGTTCTCTTAGGGGGCAGCGGGAGACGAAGTCCCCCCGCGACCCAGTACTTC.

V gene TRBV5-4 combines with J gene TRBJ2-7, with 7 nucleotides matching TRBD1. With 4 bases clipped from V and 2 bases from J, the junction kept 6 bases outside the gene matches. Germline CDR1 SGHNT, CDR2 YYREEE (reference sequence). The CDR3 length is 14 residues. For the CDR3, the DNA is TGTGCCAGCAGCCAATGGGACAGCCCCTACGAGCAGTACTTC. Residues: CASSQWDSPYEQYF.

V and J are TRBV9 and TRBJ2-1, with 8 positions matching TRBD1. The CDR3 extends over 16 amino acids. Germline V gene lookup returns CDR1 SGDLS and CDR2 YYNGEE. V gave up 3 bases and J gave up 1 base; unmatched junction bases: 6. This CDR3 reads CASSAGQDTSYNEQFF. Written as DNA, the CDR3 is TGTGCCAGCAGCGCGGGACAGGACACTTCCTACAATGAGCAGTTCTTC. Looking up the rest from reference TRBV9 and TRBJ2-1 gives the full variable domain: DSGVTQTPKHLITATGQRVTLRCSPRSGDLSVYWYQQSLDQGLQFLIQYYNGEERAKGNILERFSAQQFPDLHSELNLSSLELGDSALYFCASSAGQDTSYNEQFFGPGTRLTVL.

V and J are TRBV29-1 and TRBJ2-1; tentative D call: TRBD2 (6 bases). This CDR3 spans 12 amino acids. Trimming stripped 6 bases from V and 11 bases from J, with 17 bases between. Germline assignment: CDR1 SQVTM and CDR2 ANQGSEA. The CDR3 region has the DNA TGCAGCGTGCGGGGACTTGTAATGAAGCAGTTCTTC. This translates into CSVRGLVMKQFF.

This clone has only a few counts. The chain recombines TRBV5-1 with TRBJ1-3; TRBD1 matches 8 bases. CDR3 length: 14 residues. The germline gives CDR1 SGHRS, CDR2 YFSETQ. V shed 4 bases, J shed 6 bases, and the junction held 6 bases outside the gene matches. DNA for the CDR3: TGCGCCAGCAGCGATGGACAGGGACCAAACACCATATATTTT. Translation gives CASSDGQGPNTIYF.

This clone was picked up a small number of times. The chain employs TRBV3-1 (or the pseudogene TRBV3-2) and TRBJ1-6; D remains unclear. The CDR3 sequence is 14 residues long. Germline lookup yields CDR1 LGHDT and CDR2 YNNKEL (reference sequence). V lost 1 base and J lost 8, with 9 bases in between. The CDR3 sequence is CASSQVFRDSPLHF. The CDR3 nucleotides are TGTGCCAGCAGCCAAGTCTTTCGGGATTCACCCCTCCACTTT.

In regard to this clone: Other DNA sequences in this specimen translate into the identical CDR3. This chain links TRBV9 with TRBJ1-1; D is unclear. V was trimmed by 0 bases and J by 6 bases, leaving 6 bases between them. The germline V gene has CDR1 SGDLS and CDR2 YYNGEE. There are 12 residues in the CDR3. The CDR3 DNA reads as TGTGCCAGCAGCGTAGCCGGGTCTGAAGCTTTCTTT. Its protein product is CASSVAGSEAFF.

The chain has TRBV12-3 or TRBV12-4 and TRBJ1-3, with D perhaps matching TRBD1 (6 bases). CDR3 length: 13 amino acids. V shed 4 bases and J shed 8 bases, with 12 bases lying between them. In DNA form, the CDR3 reads TGTGCCAGCAGTTATGGGGCAGGGGACACCATATATTTT. It translates to CASSYGAGDTIYF.

This chain joins TRBV25-1 and TRBJ1-2; tentative D call: TRBD1 (5 bases). The CDR3 length is 15 residues. The V gene's germline CDR1 is MGHDK and CDR2 SYGVNS. V was cut by 0 bases and J by 5 bases, with 13 bases left in between. DNA for the CDR3: TGTGCCAGCAGTGAATACTCGTCGGGGGAATATGGCTACACCTTC. Translation gives CASSEYSSGEYGYTF.

This chain connects TRBV5-1 to TRBJ1-4; D is ambiguous. The CDR3 is 14 residues long. Germline loops: CDR1 SGHRS, CDR2 YFSETQ. V was shortened by 4 bases and J by 6 bases, with 13 bases between the two germline ends. Here the CDR3 reads CASSPGRRDEKLFF. The CDR3 DNA reads as TGCGCCAGCAGCCCTGGAAGGAGGGATGAAAAACTGTTTTTT.

The CDR3 region has the DNA TGTGCCAGCAGCTTAGGCGGGGCAAGGAACACCGGGGAGCTGTTTTTT. Translating it yields CASSLGGARNTGELFF. The chain uses TRBV7-2 and TRBJ2-2; D is possibly TRBD2 (6 bases). Per germline, CDR1 SGHTA and CDR2 FQGNSA. The CDR3 totals 16 residues. Trimming removed 1 base from V and 1 base from J, with 10 bases in between. Combining the CDR3 with reference TRBV7-2 and TRBJ2-2 gives the whole variable domain GAGVSQSPSNKVTEKGKDVELRCDPISGHTALYWYRQSLGQGLEFLIYFQGNSAPDKSGLPSDRFSAERTGGSVSTLTIQRTQQEDSAVYLCASSLGGARNTGELFFGEGSRLTVL.

This chain joins TRBV2 and TRBJ2-5, with TRBD1 matching over 9 bases. V dropped 7 bases and J dropped 5; count of bases not matched to a gene: 8. The germline gives CDR1 SNHLY, CDR2 FYNNEI. The CDR3 covers 14 residues. The CDR3 region has the DNA TGTGCCAGCAAAAGGGACGGGACAGGGGAGACCCAGTACTTC. The encoded protein is CASKRDGTGETQYF. Looking up the rest from reference TRBV2 and TRBJ2-5 gives the full variable domain: EPEVTQTPSHQVTQMGQEVILRCVPISNHLYFYWYRQILGQKVEFLVSFYNNEISEKSEIFDDQFSVERPDGSNFTLKIRSTKLEDSAMYFCASKRDGTGETQYFGPGTRLLVL.

This rearrangement joins TRBV6-2 or TRBV6-3 to TRBJ2-7; D is unclear. This CDR3 has 12 residues. The ends were cut back, 5 bases at V and 6 bases at J, with 11 bases in the middle. CDR1 and CDR2 from the germline V gene are MNHEY and SVGEGT. The CDR3 region is CASSDNVGEQYF. The CDR3 nucleotides are TGTGCCAGCAGTGACAACGTAGGCGAGCAGTACTTC.

The chain joins TRBV7-2 to TRBJ2-7; TRBD1 is a possible D gene (5 bases). Germline lookup yields CDR1 SGHTA and CDR2 FQGNSA. CDR3 length equals 14 residues. The V and J ends lost 5 bases and 2 bases respectively, with 13 bases between them. The chain's CDR3 is CASSRGGSTYEQYF. In DNA form, the CDR3 reads TGTGCCAGCAGCAGGGGTGGTTCCACCTACGAGCAGTACTTC.

The chain recombines TRBV19 with TRBJ1-2, with D tentatively TRBD1 (5 bases). Per germline, CDR1 LNHDA and CDR2 SQIVND (reference sequence). V gave up 5 bases and J gave up 5 bases, with 18 bases separating them. This CDR3 has 15 amino acids. The CDR3 protein is CASSGWLSEGYGYTF. In DNA form, the CDR3 reads TGTGCCAGTAGTGGATGGCTCTCGGAGGGGTATGGCTACACCTTC.

Turning to this clone: The junction departs from germline at one end; a sequencing error may be responsible. Other DNA sequences in this sample translate to the same CDR3. The chain has TRBV7-2 and TRBJ1-4, with a possible D match to TRBD1 (5 bases). Germline CDR1 reads SGHTA; CDR2 reads FQGNSA. The CDR3 is 15 residues long. Here the CDR3 reads CASSPSAGVGEKLFF. In nucleotides, the CDR3 is TGTGCCAGCAGCCCCAGTGCGGGGGTTGGTGAAAAGCTGTTTTTT. The full variable domain, its missing parts supplied by reference TRBV7-2 and TRBJ1-4, is GAGVSQSPSNKVTEKGKDVELRCDPISGHTALYWYRQSLGQGLEFLIYFQGNSAPDKSGLPSDRFSAERTGGSVSTLTIQRTQQEDSAVYLCASSPSAGVGEKLFFGSGTQLSVL.

The chain employs TRBV27 and TRBJ2-2; 8 bases are a match to TRBD1. The CDR3 runs to 16 residues. V shed 2 bases and J 4 bases; nucleotides not matched to a gene: 6. Germline CDR1 is MNHEY and CDR2 is SMNVEV (reference sequence). The CDR3 loop is CASSLAGTGITGELFF. The CDR3 DNA reads TGTGCCAGCAGTTTAGCCGGGACAGGAATCACCGGGGAGCTGTTTTTT.

The chain uses TRBV19 and TRBJ1-1, with TRBD1 identical over 10 bases. Germline trimming cut 5 bases from V and 2 bases from J; bases unmatched to any gene: 5. This CDR3 spans 15 amino acids. Germline CDR1 LNHDA, CDR2 SQIVND (reference sequence). CDR3 sequence: CASSPRTGGNTEAFF. CDR3 DNA: TGTGCCAGTAGTCCCCGGACAGGGGGAAACACTGAAGCTTTCTTT.

This clone was counted between two and nine times. This chain links TRBV2 with TRBJ1-6, with 7 bases identical to TRBD1. The CDR3 contains 15 residues. Germline V gene lookup returns CDR1 SNHLY and CDR2 FYNNEI. Trimming at V came to 1 base and at J to 7 bases, leaving 4 bases not matched to a gene. This CDR3 is CASSEEGTVNSPLHF. Here the CDR3 DNA reads TGTGCCAGCAGTGAAGAGGGGACAGTAAATTCACCCCTCCACTTT.

This chain uses TRBV9 with TRBJ2-7, with TRBD2 identical over 7 bases. Germline trimming cut 0 bases from V and 7 bases from J; bases unmatched to any gene: 10. The V gene's germline CDR1 is SGDLS and CDR2 YYNGEE. CDR3 length: 15 residues. CDR3 region: CASSVGASGLDEQYF. CDR3 nucleotide sequence: TGTGCCAGCAGCGTAGGAGCTAGCGGCCTTGATGAGCAGTACTTC.

The V gene is TRBV7-8, the J gene TRBJ2-5; 9 bases agree with TRBD2. From germline, CDR1 is SGHVS and CDR2 FQNEAQ. The CDR3 has 15 amino acids. V lost 5 bases and J lost 5; bases outside the gene matches: 9. The CDR3 loop is CASSPRGGDRETQYF. The CDR3 DNA sequence: TGTGCCAGCAGCCCGCGGGGGGGAGACAGGGAGACCCAGTACTTC.

This clone has just one count. This sequence joins TRBV19 and TRBJ2-3, with 8 bases that match TRBD2. CDR3 length: 17 residues. After removal of 1 base from V and 0 bases from J, the junction contained 6 bases not matched to a gene. The germline CDR1 and CDR2 sequences are LNHDA and SQIVND (reference sequence). The CDR3: CASSIAGGPPSTDTQYF. CDR3 sequence (DNA): TGTGCCAGTAGTATAGCGGGGGGGCCACCTAGCACAGATACGCAGTATTTT.

The chain is built from TRBV29-1 and TRBJ2-7; D unclear. This CDR3 is 11 amino acids long. The ends were cut back, 4 bases at V and 5 bases at J, with 9 bases in the middle. Germline CDR1 SQVTM, CDR2 ANQGSEA. The CDR3 DNA reads TGCAGCGTTGTCGGGTACAACGAGCAGTACTTC. It is translated as CSVVGYNEQYF.

V and J are TRBV10-3 and TRBJ1-4; TRBD1 is a possible D gene (5 bases). V was pared by 6 bases and J by 6 bases, with 14 bases between. Looked up from germline, CDR1 is ENHRY and CDR2 is SYGVKD. There are 14 residues in the CDR3. The CDR3 DNA reads TGTGCCATCAGAGGACAACCGGCGGATGAAAAACTGTTTTTT. Its protein product is CAIRGQPADEKLFF.

This rearrangement joins TRBV9 to TRBJ2-7; 9 bases align to TRBD2. Germline CDR1 is SGDLS and CDR2 is YYNGEE. J was trimmed by 2 bases and V by 0 bases; bases with no gene match: 6. The CDR3 consists of 16 residues. The CDR3 nucleotides read TGTGCCAGCAGCGTAGGTGGGCTAGCGGGAACCTACGAGCAGTACTTC. This translates into CASSVGGLAGTYEQYF.

The chain recombines TRBV6-5 with TRBJ1-1; weak D call: TRBD1 (5 bases). V lost 4 bases, J lost 0 bases, and 15 bases lay in between. CDR1 MNHEY and CDR2 SVGAGI come from the germline V gene. The CDR3 extends over 16 amino acids. CDR3 amino acids: CASSWKSTAMNTEAFF. DNA of the CDR3: TGTGCCAGCAGTTGGAAATCGACAGCTATGAACACTGAAGCTTTCTTT.

J is TRBJ2-3 and V is TRBV5-6; 8 bases match TRBD2. V lost 2 bases, J lost 2 bases, and 7 bases stayed unmatched. This CDR3 comprises 16 residues. Germline V CDR1 and CDR2: SGHDT, YYEEEE. CDR3 in DNA: TGTGCCAGCAGCTTCCGAGCGGGAGCCCCCACAGATACGCAGTATTTT. Residues: CASSFRAGAPTDTQYF.

This clone was counted many times. V gene TRBV9 combines with J gene TRBJ2-5, with TRBD2 identical over 12 bases. This CDR3 comprises 16 residues. The V and J ends lost 4 bases and 2 bases, in that order; junction bases with no gene match: 6. CDR1 is SGDLS and CDR2 is YYNGEE in the germline V gene. CDR3 protein: CASSPASGGAQETQYF. The CDR3 DNA sequence: TGTGCCAGCAGCCCGGCTAGCGGGGGGGCTCAAGAGACCCAGTACTTC.